This T cell receptor (beta chain) stems from a study of siplizumab effects on memory and regulatory T cells. Whole-study findings and limits: Sequences that were alloreactive and traceable to unstimulated CD4+ memory cells were significantly reduced by siplizumab. The authors did not confirm suppressive function in proliferating Tregs from siplizumab cultures. Of the alloreactive clones, only a minor fraction mapped to unstimulated subsets. Roughly 80-97% of proliferating CD4+ or CD8+ clones defied assignment to a naive or memory phenotype.

With regard to this clone: The antigen remains unidentified.

Data came from immunoSEQ multiplex PCR; TCRdb stores just in-frame clones and leaves some out. The top ten clones hold around 1.8% of a sample with 65,000 to 70,000 clones, approximately 88% of them seen once. The CDR3 has 16 residues. What was sequenced was Tregs sorted from blood. The origin of this receptor is a human donor in good health. The V and J genes are TRBV21-1 and TRBJ1-1; the table's D call, TRBD1, was not checked against the DNA. TRBV21-1 is marked as a pseudogene. The CDR3 region is CASPRPGQGLTTEAFF. In DNA, the CDR3 is TGTGCCAGCCCCAGACCGGGACAGGGACTGACTACTGAAGCTTTCTTT.